This entry concerns a single T cell receptor (beta chain). Its antigen is undetermined. Germline CDR1 reads MNHEY; CDR2 reads SVGAGI. The V and J ends lost 8 bases and 2 bases respectively, with 13 bases between them. The CDR3 sequence is 15 residues long. The data were obtained in a study of beta chain features in type 1 diabetes. Findings and limits, study-wide: VDJ junctions from type 1 diabetes patients carried fewer insertions and larger deletions. It was not settled here whether HLA type affects TCRB rearrangement. Healthy donors had naive, central memory and Treg TCRB repertoires that appeared less similar than those seen among patients.

There was one heparinised blood draw per donor, averaging approximately 120 mL. Expressed TCRB transcripts were sequenced because the entire RNA isolate underwent reverse transcription. The assay was immunoSEQ multiplex PCR, and TCRdb's table has in-frame clones only and misses some. The table has some 300,000 clones, under 8.5% seen once. This rearrangement joins TRBV6-5 to TRBJ2-6; possibly TRBD1 for D (6 bases). The clonotype comes from a woman between 18 and 30 years old in good health. The sequenced material came from central memory CD4+ T cells from blood. The CDR3 sequence is CASGYYRAGANVLTF. CDR3 sequence (DNA): TGTGCCAGCGGATACTACAGGGCTGGGGCCAACGTCCTGACTTTC.